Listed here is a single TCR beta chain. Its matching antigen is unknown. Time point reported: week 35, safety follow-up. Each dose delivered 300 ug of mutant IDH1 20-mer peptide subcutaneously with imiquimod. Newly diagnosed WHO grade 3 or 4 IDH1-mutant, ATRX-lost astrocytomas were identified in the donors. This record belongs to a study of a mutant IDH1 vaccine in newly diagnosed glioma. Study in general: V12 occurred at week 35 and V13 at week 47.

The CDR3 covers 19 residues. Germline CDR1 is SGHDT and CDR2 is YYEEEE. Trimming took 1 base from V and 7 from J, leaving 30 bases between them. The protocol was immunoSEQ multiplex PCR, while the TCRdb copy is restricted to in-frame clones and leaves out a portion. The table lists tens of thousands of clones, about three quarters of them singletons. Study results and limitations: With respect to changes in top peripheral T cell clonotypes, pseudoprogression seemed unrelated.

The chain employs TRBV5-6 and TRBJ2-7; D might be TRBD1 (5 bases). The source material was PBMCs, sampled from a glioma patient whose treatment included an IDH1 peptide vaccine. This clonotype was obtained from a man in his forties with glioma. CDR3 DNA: TGTGCCAGCAGCTTGCCCCAATATGAGCGCCAATGGGCCTCAGGGGAGCAGTACTTC. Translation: CASSLPQYERQWASGEQYF.